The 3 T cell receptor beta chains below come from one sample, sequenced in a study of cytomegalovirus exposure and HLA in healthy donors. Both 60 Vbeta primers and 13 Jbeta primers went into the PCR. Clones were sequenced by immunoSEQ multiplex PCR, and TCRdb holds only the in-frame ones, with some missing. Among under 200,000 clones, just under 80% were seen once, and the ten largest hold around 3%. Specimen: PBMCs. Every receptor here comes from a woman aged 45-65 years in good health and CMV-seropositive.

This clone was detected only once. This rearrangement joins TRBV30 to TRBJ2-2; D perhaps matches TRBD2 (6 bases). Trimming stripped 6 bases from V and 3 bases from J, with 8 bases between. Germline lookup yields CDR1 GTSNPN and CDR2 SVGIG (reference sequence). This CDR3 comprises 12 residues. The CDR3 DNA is TGTGCCTGCGAGCGGGACACCGGGGAGCTGTTTTTT. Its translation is CACERDTGELFF.

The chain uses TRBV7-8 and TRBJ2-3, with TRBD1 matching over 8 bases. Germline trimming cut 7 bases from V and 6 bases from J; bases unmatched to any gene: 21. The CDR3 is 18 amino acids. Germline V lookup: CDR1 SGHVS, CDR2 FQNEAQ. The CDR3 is CASTRLPGQALDGDTQYF. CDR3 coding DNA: TGTGCCAGCACCCGACTACCGGGACAGGCTCTCGACGGGGATACGCAGTATTTT.

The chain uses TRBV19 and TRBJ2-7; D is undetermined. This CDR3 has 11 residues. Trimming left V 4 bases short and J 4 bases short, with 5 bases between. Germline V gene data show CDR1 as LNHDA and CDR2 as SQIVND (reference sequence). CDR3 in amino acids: CASSNRYEQYF. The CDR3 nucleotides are TGTGCCAGTAGTAATAGATACGAGCAGTACTTC.